Following are 8 T cell receptor beta chains from one sample sequenced in a study of cytomegalovirus exposure and HLA in healthy donors. PCR used 60 Vbeta primers and 13 Jbeta primers. Sequenced by immunoSEQ multiplex PCR; TCRdb stores in-frame clones only, minus some. The data show 150,000 to 200,000 clones, roughly 82% seen once. The sample comprised PBMCs. The receptors shown here come from a girl under 18 in good health and CMV-seropositive.

V and J are TRBV5-6 and TRBJ2-7; D not certain. The CDR3 consists of 13 residues. V was cut by 1 base and J by 6 bases, with 11 bases left in between. Germline loops: CDR1 SGHDT, CDR2 YYEEEE. The CDR3 here is CASSLNRLGEQYF. CDR3 DNA sequence: TGTGCCAGCAGCTTGAACCGACTTGGCGAGCAGTACTTC.

This clone was seen once. The chain uses TRBV15 and TRBJ2-5, with D perhaps TRBD1 (6 bases). CDR3 length: 12 residues. Germline V gives CDR1 LNHNV, CDR2 YYDKDF (reference sequence). Trimming removed 5 bases from V and 5 bases from J, with 9 bases in between. This CDR3 is CATSQGWETQYF. CDR3 sequence (DNA): TGTGCCACCAGCCAGGGGTGGGAGACCCAGTACTTC.

In this sample, this clone turned up a few times. V and J are TRBV7-8 and TRBJ2-7; D is ambiguous. Germline loops: CDR1 SGHVS, CDR2 FQNEAQ. V lost 7 bases to trimming and J lost 4 bases, with 14 bases between them. The CDR3 has 13 residues. In DNA, the CDR3 is TGTGCCAGCAAGCTAGAGCAAGCATACGAGCAGTACTTC. As protein: CASKLEQAYEQYF.

V usage is TRBV9 and J usage is TRBJ2-3; D remains ambiguous. This CDR3 is built from 14 residues. Trimming left V 3 bases short and J 0 bases short, with 8 bases between. Germline V lookup: CDR1 SGDLS, CDR2 YYNGEE. The CDR3 DNA sequence: TGTGCCAGCAGCGCCCAAACTAGCACAGATACGCAGTATTTT. This codes for CASSAQTSTDTQYF.

This chain links TRBV4-1 with TRBJ2-2; TRBD2 is a possible D gene (6 bases). From germline, CDR1 is MGHRA and CDR2 YSYEKL. The V and J ends lost 1 base and 0 bases respectively, with 9 bases between them. The CDR3 sequence is 16 residues long. CDR3 protein: CASSQVASANTGELFF. Here the CDR3 DNA reads TGCGCCAGCAGCCAAGTGGCTAGCGCGAACACCGGGGAGCTGTTTTTT.

The J gene is TRBJ1-2, the V gene TRBV29-1; D may be TRBD1 (6 bases). V lost 7 bases, J lost 4 bases, and 16 bases lay in between. CDR3 length: 13 residues. Germline-derived CDR1 and CDR2 are SQVTM and ANQGSEA. This chain's CDR3 is CSAGPQGLYGYTF. Here the CDR3 DNA reads TGCAGCGCCGGTCCTCAGGGGCTCTATGGCTACACCTTC.

The V gene is TRBV2, the J gene TRBJ2-5; D may be TRBD1 (5 bases). V was shortened by 3 bases and J by 3 bases, with 14 bases between the two germline ends. This CDR3 has 15 amino acids. Germline V CDR1 and CDR2: SNHLY, FYNNEI. For the CDR3, the DNA is TGTGCCAGCAGTGATGACGACAGAAAAAAAGAGACCCAGTACTTC. It yields the protein CASSDDDRKKETQYF.

V is TRBV28 and J is TRBJ1-5, with TRBD1 as a possible D gene (6 bases). Germline V gene sequence: CDR1 MDHEN, CDR2 SYDVKM. The length of the CDR3 is 14 residues. Trimming removed 6 bases from V and 4 bases from J, with 13 bases in between. For the CDR3, the DNA is TGTGCCAGCAGCCCGACAGGAGTTAATCAGCCCCAGCATTTT. Translating it yields CASSPTGVNQPQHF.